The clone carrying this T cell receptor beta chain was recorded a few times. No antigen is known for it. TCR beta CDR3 regions were amplified from RNA. HTBI primers were the set used in a first-round RT-PCR of the TCR CDR3. TCRdb analysed the multiplex PCR reads with MiXCR anew, one entry per CDR3 protein. The sample includes some 490,000 distinct CDR3 sequences, 20% to 25% of them seen just once. The source of the sample is a study of T cells in Graves' hyperthyroidism and ophthalmopathy. Across the study: Peripheral blood specimens were obtained at initial diagnosis, prior to any treatment. Study findings and constraints: Ophthalmopathy got predicted by the model a median about six months before its onset.

CDR3 size: 15 residues. Germline V gene sequence: CDR1 LNHDA, CDR2 SQIVND (reference sequence). V lost 5 bases, J lost 1 base, and 14 bases lay in between. The sequence was obtained from a woman aged 70 to 79 with Graves' ophthalmopathy. This rearrangement joins TRBV19 to TRBJ1-1, with D tentatively TRBD1 (6 bases). Sequencing was done on a sample of blood. In DNA, the CDR3 is TGTGCCAGTAGTGCCTCGACAGGTGGGAACACTGAAGCTTTCTTT. Its protein product is CASSASTGGNTEAFF.